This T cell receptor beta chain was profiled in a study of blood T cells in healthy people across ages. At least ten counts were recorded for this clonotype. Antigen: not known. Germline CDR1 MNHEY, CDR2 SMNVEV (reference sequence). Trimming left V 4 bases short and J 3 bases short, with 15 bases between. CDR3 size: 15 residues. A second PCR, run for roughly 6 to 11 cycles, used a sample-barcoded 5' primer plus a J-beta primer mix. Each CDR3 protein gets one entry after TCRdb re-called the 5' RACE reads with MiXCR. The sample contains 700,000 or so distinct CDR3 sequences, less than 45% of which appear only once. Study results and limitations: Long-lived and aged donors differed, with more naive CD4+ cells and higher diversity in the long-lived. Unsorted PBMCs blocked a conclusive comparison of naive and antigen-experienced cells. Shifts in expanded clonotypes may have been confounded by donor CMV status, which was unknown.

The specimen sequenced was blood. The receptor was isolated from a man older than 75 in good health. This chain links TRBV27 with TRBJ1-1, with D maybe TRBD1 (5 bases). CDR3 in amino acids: CASSSKGILDTEAFF. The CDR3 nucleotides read TGTGCCAGCAGTTCAAAGGGGATTTTGGACACTGAAGCTTTCTTT.